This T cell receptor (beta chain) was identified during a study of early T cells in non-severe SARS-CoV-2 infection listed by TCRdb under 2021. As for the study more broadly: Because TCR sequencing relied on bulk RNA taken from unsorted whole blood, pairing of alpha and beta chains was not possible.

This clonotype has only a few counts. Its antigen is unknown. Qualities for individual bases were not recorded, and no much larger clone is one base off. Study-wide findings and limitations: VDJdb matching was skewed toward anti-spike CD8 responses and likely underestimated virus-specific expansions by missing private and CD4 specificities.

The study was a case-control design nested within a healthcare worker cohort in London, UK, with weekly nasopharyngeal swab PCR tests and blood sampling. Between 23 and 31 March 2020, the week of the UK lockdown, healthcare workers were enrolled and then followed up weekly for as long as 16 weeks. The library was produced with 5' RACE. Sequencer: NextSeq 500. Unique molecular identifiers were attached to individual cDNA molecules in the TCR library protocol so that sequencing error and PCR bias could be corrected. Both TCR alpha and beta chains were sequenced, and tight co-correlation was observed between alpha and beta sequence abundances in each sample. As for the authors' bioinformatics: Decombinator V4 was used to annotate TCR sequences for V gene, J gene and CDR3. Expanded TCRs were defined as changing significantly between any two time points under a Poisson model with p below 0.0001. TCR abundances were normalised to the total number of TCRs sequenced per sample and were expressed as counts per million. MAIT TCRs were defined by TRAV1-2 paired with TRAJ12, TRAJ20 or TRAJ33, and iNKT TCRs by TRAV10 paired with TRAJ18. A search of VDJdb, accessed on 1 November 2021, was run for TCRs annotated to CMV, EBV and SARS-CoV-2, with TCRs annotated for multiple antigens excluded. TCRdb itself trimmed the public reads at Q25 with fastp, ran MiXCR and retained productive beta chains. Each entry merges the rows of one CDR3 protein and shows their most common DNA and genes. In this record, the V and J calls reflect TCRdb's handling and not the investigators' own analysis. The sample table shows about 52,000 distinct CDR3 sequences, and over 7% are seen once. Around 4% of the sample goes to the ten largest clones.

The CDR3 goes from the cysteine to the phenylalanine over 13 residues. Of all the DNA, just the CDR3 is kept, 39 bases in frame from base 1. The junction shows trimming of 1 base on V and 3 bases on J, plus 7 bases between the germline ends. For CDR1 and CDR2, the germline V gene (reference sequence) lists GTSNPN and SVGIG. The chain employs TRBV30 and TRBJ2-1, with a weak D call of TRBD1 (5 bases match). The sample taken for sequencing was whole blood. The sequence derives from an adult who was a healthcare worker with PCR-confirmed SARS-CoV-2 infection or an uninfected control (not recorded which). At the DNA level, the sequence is TGTGCCTGGAGTGCAGACAGCTACAATGAGCAGTTCTTC. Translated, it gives CAWSADSYNEQFF.